These 13 T cell receptor beta chains came from one sample sequenced in a study of T-cell reconstitution after alpha-beta-depleted transplantation in children. Unique molecular identifiers tagged the TCRbeta library. TCRdb redid the calling of the PCR reads with MiXCR, one entry per CDR3 protein. Among 150,000 to 250,000 distinct CDR3 sequences, 13% to 15% were seen once, and the ten largest hold roughly 13%. Sequencing was performed on PBMCs from the stem cell graft donor, taken from the stem cell graft. The receptors derive from a human donor who donated a stem cell graft to a child with acute lymphoblastic leukemia.

This clonotype was counted at least ten times. The chain uses TRBV5-5 and TRBJ1-4; D gene unclear. The CDR3 contains 15 residues. The germline V and J ends were trimmed by 0 bases and 10 bases, with 16 bases remaining between them. Germline V lookup: CDR1 SGHKS, CDR2 YYEKEE (reference sequence). Here the CDR3 reads CASSLGIGIYGKLFF. The CDR3 nucleotides read TGTGCCAGCAGCTTGGGTATTGGGATTTATGGAAAACTGTTTTTT.

Many counts were recorded for this clonotype. The chain is built from TRBV20-1 and TRBJ2-3; perhaps TRBD2 as D (6 bases). The CDR3 is made up of 15 amino acids. Germline values: CDR1 DFQATT, CDR2 SNEGSKA (reference sequence). Between the trimmed V and J ends, which lost 2 bases and 3 bases, there was a span of 15 bases. This chain's CDR3 is CSARRERLGTDTQYF. The CDR3 region has the DNA TGCAGTGCTAGACGGGAGAGGCTTGGAACAGATACGCAGTATTTT.

The rearrangement joins TRBV7-9 to TRBJ2-1; D is unclear. The CDR3 covers 16 residues. Germline V gene data show CDR1 as SEHNR and CDR2 as FQNEAQ (reference sequence). Trimming stripped 5 bases from V and 0 bases from J, with 14 bases between. Written as DNA, the CDR3 is TGTGCCAGCAGCCGACATTTGTTGCGCTCCTACAATGAGCAGTTCTTC. Protein sequence: CASSRHLLRSYNEQFF.

This clonotype turned up a few times. The chain links TRBV11-2 to TRBJ1-1; 10 bases match TRBD1. V lost 0 bases, J lost 4 bases, and 2 bases stayed unmatched. CDR3 length: 15 amino acids. The germline V gene has CDR1 SGHAT and CDR2 FQNNGV. CDR3 coding DNA: TGTGCCAGCAGCTTAGATCGGACAGGGGGCACTGAAGCTTTCTTT. Its protein product is CASSLDRTGGTEAFF.

At least ten counts were recorded for this clonotype. V and J are TRBV7-6 and TRBJ2-1; 7 nucleotides match TRBD2. J lost 0 bases, V lost 5 bases, and 7 bases had no gene match. Germline V gene data show CDR1 as SGHVS and CDR2 as FNYEAQ. This CDR3 has 16 residues. The DNA for the CDR3 is TGTGCCAGCAGCCGTAGCGGGTTAAGCTCCTACAATGAGCAGTTCTTC. Amino acids: CASSRSGLSSYNEQFF.

Many counts were recorded for this clonotype. The chain recombines TRBV20-1 with TRBJ2-5, with a weak D call TRBD2 (5 bases). V lost 1 base to trimming and J lost 3 bases, with 12 bases between them. The germline V gene has CDR1 DFQATT and CDR2 SNEGSKA (reference sequence). The CDR3 totals 14 residues. Written as DNA, the CDR3 is TGCAGTGCTAGAGGGGAAGGACTTGAAGAGACCCAGTACTTC. Translating gives CSARGEGLEETQYF.

This clonotype was seen repeatedly, ten times or more. The J gene is TRBJ2-7, the V gene TRBV20-1; D is possibly TRBD1 (5 bases). CDR1 DFQATT and CDR2 SNEGSKA come from the germline V gene (reference sequence). Trimming shortened V by 5 bases and J by 0 bases, and 17 bases separated the two germline ends. This CDR3 contains 15 residues. CDR3: CSARSDSHGSYEQYF. In nucleotides, the CDR3 is TGCAGTGCTCGCTCCGACAGTCACGGCTCCTACGAGCAGTACTTC.

This clonotype was observed many times. This chain joins TRBV4-2 and TRBJ1-1; D might be TRBD1 (5 bases). The CDR3 is 15 amino acids. Trimming removed 0 bases at V and 1 base at J, with 9 bases between. The germline gives CDR1 LGHNA, CDR2 YNFKEQ. The CDR3 sequence: CASSQELGGNTEAFF. Written as DNA, the CDR3 is TGTGCCAGCAGCCAAGAACTGGGGGGGAACACTGAAGCTTTCTTT.

This clonotype was observed many times. The chain combines TRBV21-1 with TRBJ2-5. TRBV21-1 is labeled a pseudogene. This CDR3 comprises 15 residues. As DNA, the CDR3 is TGTGCCAGCAGCGGTCGACGGGGATACCAAGAGACCCAGTACTTC. The encoded protein is CASSGRRGYQETQYF.

This clonotype was recorded many times. The V call is TRBV2, the J call TRBJ1-1; D unresolved. Germline V lookup: CDR1 SNHLY, CDR2 FYNNEI. Deletions cut 8 bases from V and 4 bases from J, with 11 bases between. The CDR3 is 12 amino acids. In DNA, the CDR3 is TGTGCCAGCTCAGGTACTGTCACTGAAGCTTTCTTT. Its translation is CASSGTVTEAFF.

Worth noting for this clonotype: This may be a read error, as it is one base from a much larger clone. The CDR3 sequence is CASSEPGLLLGTEAFF. As DNA, the CDR3 is TGTGCCAGCAGCGAGCCGGGCCTCCTCCTGGGCACTGAAGCTTTCTTT. The chain joins TRBV7-2 to TRBJ1-1; no firm D call. The CDR3 extends over 16 amino acids. Germline CDR1 SGHTA, CDR2 FQGNSA. Trimming took 5 bases from V and 4 from J, leaving 20 bases between them.

This clonotype was seen many times. This chain joins TRBV6-2 or TRBV6-3 and TRBJ2-7; 9 bases are shared with TRBD1. After removal of 6 bases from V and 5 bases from J, the junction contained 8 bases not matched to a gene. In germline, CDR1 is MNHEY, CDR2 SVGEGT. There are 14 residues in the CDR3. CDR3: CASSFPGQGDEQYF. DNA of the CDR3: TGTGCCAGCAGCTTCCCGGGACAGGGAGACGAGCAGTACTTC.

This clonotype has a count of ten or more. The chain has TRBV12-3 or TRBV12-4 and TRBJ1-4; D may be TRBD1 (6 bases). V shed 6 bases and J shed 5 bases, with 16 bases lying between them. CDR3 length: 15 amino acids. CDR3 region: CASSLRGHSNEKLFF. The CDR3 DNA reads as TGTGCCAGCAGCTTGAGGGGACACTCGAATGAAAAACTGTTTTTT.